These 32 T cell receptor beta chains were sequenced from one sample in a study of T cell changes during pregnancy in multiple sclerosis. Repertoires were generated with immunoSEQ multiplex PCR, while TCRdb's copy carries only in-frame clones and drops some. The table shows around 130,000 clones, with approximately 96% occurring only once. Sequenced material: peripheral blood, taken after pregnancy. The receptors originated from a female donor with multiple sclerosis, enrolled in a pregnancy study.

The V gene is TRBV2, the J gene TRBJ2-7; no definite D call. Trimming took 6 bases from V and 3 from J, leaving 3 bases between them. Germline V gene sequence: CDR1 SNHLY, CDR2 FYNNEI. This CDR3 contains 10 residues. CDR3 amino acids: CASSYYEQYF. The CDR3 nucleotides read TGTGCCAGCAGCTACTACGAGCAGTACTTC.

V and J are TRBV18 and TRBJ2-7; 9 bases are shared with TRBD1. The CDR3 contains 15 residues. J was trimmed by 0 bases and V by 4 bases; bases with no gene match: 4. Germline-derived CDR1 and CDR2 are KGHSH and LQKENI. The CDR3 protein is CASSQGTGISYEQYF. CDR3 DNA: TGTGCCAGCTCACAAGGGACAGGGATCTCCTACGAGCAGTACTTC.

This sequence joins TRBV4-1 and TRBJ2-2, with 13 bases that match TRBD2. The junction had 11 bases not matched to a gene; V was cut back by 3 bases and J by 4 bases. The CDR3 spans 19 residues. Germline V gene sequence: CDR1 MGHRA, CDR2 YSYEKL. The CDR3 DNA reads TGCGCCAGCAGCCAGGCGTGGACTAGCGGGAGATCGGGCACCGGGGAGCTGTTTTTT. This gives the protein CASSQAWTSGRSGTGELFF.

The chain recombines TRBV5-6 with TRBJ2-1; 7 nucleotides line up with TRBD2. The germline gives CDR1 SGHDT, CDR2 YYEEEE. This CDR3 is built from 16 residues. V was clipped by 5 bases and J by 2 bases; unmatched bases: 10. The CDR3 DNA sequence: TGTGCCAGCAGAGGAGGTGCGGGAGCCCCCTACAATGAGCAGTTCTTC. This encodes CASRGGAGAPYNEQFF.

The genes are TRBV14 and TRBJ2-1, with TRBD2 as a possible D gene (6 bases). Trimming removed 3 bases from V and 5 bases from J, with 11 bases in between. The CDR3 totals 14 residues. The germline gives CDR1 SGHDN, CDR2 FVKESK. For the CDR3, the DNA is TGTGCCAGCAGCCAGGAACTAGCCAACAATGAGCAGTTCTTC. Translating it yields CASSQELANNEQFF.

J is TRBJ2-1 and V is TRBV5-1, with TRBD2 identical over 8 bases. J lost 4 bases, V lost 7 bases, and 7 bases had no gene match. This CDR3 region has 14 residues. The germline V gene has CDR1 SGHRS and CDR2 YFSETQ. CDR3 DNA sequence: TGCGCCAGCGAGCCCGGGACTAGTTACAATGAGCAGTTCTTC. Its translation: CASEPGTSYNEQFF.

This clone was observed once. The rearrangement joins TRBV4-2 to TRBJ2-7; D gene unclear. Germline V CDR1 and CDR2: LGHNA, YNFKEQ. The CDR3 runs to 13 residues. The V end lost 1 base, the J end lost 4 bases, and 8 bases lay between the germline ends. The CDR3 bases are TGTGCCAGCAGCCAAGTCTCCAGTTACGAGCAGTACTTC. It yields the protein CASSQVSSYEQYF.

The V gene is TRBV14, the J gene TRBJ2-1; TRBD2 aligns across 10 bases. With 7 bases clipped from V and 7 bases from J, the junction kept 10 bases outside the gene matches. The V gene's germline CDR1 is SGHDN and CDR2 FVKESK. This CDR3 region has 15 residues. The CDR3 sequence is CASTSRTSGMNEQFF. The CDR3 coding sequence is TGTGCCAGCACAAGCCGGACTAGCGGTATGAATGAGCAGTTCTTC.

The chain has TRBV27 and TRBJ2-7; no clear D. V was trimmed by 0 bases and J by 4 bases, leaving 13 bases between them. Germline V gives CDR1 MNHEY, CDR2 SMNVEV (reference sequence). The CDR3 runs to 15 residues. CDR3 sequence: CASSLSITNLYEQYF. The CDR3 coding sequence is TGTGCCAGCAGTTTATCGATCACCAACCTATACGAGCAGTACTTC.

The chain joins TRBV5-6 to TRBJ1-4, with 7 bases matching TRBD1. Germline loops: CDR1 SGHDT, CDR2 YYEEEE. V dropped 4 bases and J dropped 0; count of bases not matched to a gene: 6. The CDR3 is 16 amino acids. DNA for the CDR3: TGTGCCAGCAGCGAGATGGGGACAGCAACTAATGAAAAACTGTTTTTT. This sequence encodes CASSEMGTATNEKLFF.

The J gene is TRBJ1-2, the V gene TRBV5-1, with D unresolved. Germline V CDR1 and CDR2: SGHRS, YFSETQ. The CDR3 has 16 residues. Between the trimmed V and J ends, which lost 5 bases and 4 bases, there was a span of 21 bases. CDR3 residues: CASRLDGGLATYGYTF. CDR3 coding DNA: TGCGCCAGCAGGCTAGACGGAGGACTCGCCACCTATGGCTACACCTTC.

The CDR3 loop is CASSPRTGVNQPQHF. The DNA for the CDR3 is TGTGCCAGCAGCCCCAGGACAGGGGTCAATCAGCCCCAGCATTTT. The chain couples TRBV28 to TRBJ1-5; 9 bases align to TRBD1. CDR1 and CDR2 from the germline V gene are MDHEN and SYDVKM. The CDR3 loop spans 15 amino acids. Unmatched junction bases numbered 6, after V lost 6 bases and J lost 3 bases.

The rearrangement links TRBV25-1 to TRBJ1-1; 9 bases are a match to TRBD1. The CDR3 consists of 15 residues. Germline V gene lookup returns CDR1 MGHDK and CDR2 SYGVNS. With V trimmed by 6 bases and J by 5 bases, 10 bases remained unmatched. The CDR3 here is CASRTTGGKGTEAFF. Written as DNA, the CDR3 is TGTGCCAGCAGGACTACAGGGGGCAAGGGGACTGAAGCTTTCTTT.

V gene TRBV6-5 combines with J gene TRBJ2-1; 9 bases align to TRBD1. CDR3 length: 15 amino acids. Germline V lookup: CDR1 MNHEY, CDR2 SVGAGI. V was pared by 6 bases and J by 5 bases, with 8 bases of the junction left unmatched. In nucleotides, the CDR3 is TGTGCCAGCAGGAGTACAGGGGGCGCCCACAATGAGCAGTTCTTC. This encodes CASRSTGGAHNEQFF.

The genes are TRBV5-5 and TRBJ1-4; 8 nucleotides align to TRBD1. The CDR3 length is 14 residues. J was trimmed by 8 bases and V by 5 bases; bases with no gene match: 8. Germline V gene lookup returns CDR1 SGHKS and CDR2 YYEKEE (reference sequence). The CDR3 region has the DNA TGTGCCAGCAGTCCCCGGGACAGGAACGAAAAACTGTTTTTT. It yields the protein CASSPRDRNEKLFF.

The chain carries TRBV6-5 and TRBJ2-3; possible D gene TRBD2, 6 bases. The length of the CDR3 is 14 residues. CDR1 is MNHEY and CDR2 is SVGAGI in the germline V gene. Trimming took 2 bases from V and 8 from J, leaving 14 bases between them. This CDR3 reads CASSYGTDISTQYF. The CDR3 DNA reads TGTGCCAGCAGTTACGGGACTGATATCAGTACGCAGTATTTT.

The chain has TRBV28 and TRBJ1-1; D not resolved. V was shortened by 6 bases and J by 1 base, with 9 bases between the two germline ends. This CDR3 has 13 residues. Germline lookup yields CDR1 MDHEN and CDR2 SYDVKM. The CDR3 spells CASRPSGNTEAFF. CDR3 DNA sequence: TGTGCCAGCAGGCCCTCAGGGAACACTGAAGCTTTCTTT.

The chain couples TRBV29-1 to TRBJ2-7; maybe TRBD2 (6 bases). Germline loops: CDR1 SQVTM, CDR2 ANQGSEA. The V and J ends lost 5 bases and 3 bases respectively, with 11 bases between them. The length of the CDR3 is 12 residues. The CDR3 reads CSVRTGVYEQYF. For the CDR3, the DNA is TGCAGCGTTCGGACGGGGGTCTACGAGCAGTACTTC.

This clone came up once. The chain combines TRBV6-5 with TRBJ2-6; D remains ambiguous. CDR3 length: 13 residues. V was shortened by 6 bases and J by 2 bases, with 5 bases between the two germline ends. In germline, CDR1 is MNHEY, CDR2 SVGAGI. The CDR3 region is CASRAPGANVLTF. CDR3 bases: TGTGCCAGCAGGGCCCCTGGGGCCAACGTCCTGACTTTC.

J is TRBJ2-1 and V is TRBV20-1, with D unclear. The CDR3 covers 11 residues. The V gene lost 1 base and the J gene lost 8 bases, with 6 bases spanning the gap. Germline loops: CDR1 DFQATT, CDR2 SNEGSKA (reference sequence). The CDR3 here is CSARGRYEQFF. The CDR3 bases are TGCAGTGCTAGAGGCCGGTATGAGCAGTTCTTC.

V is TRBV28 and J is TRBJ2-1, with TRBD2 matching 9 bases. V gave up 10 bases and J gave up 6 bases; unmatched junction bases: 10. Germline V gene lookup returns CDR1 MDHEN and CDR2 SYDVKM. The CDR3 contains 14 residues. The CDR3 reads CAIGRTSVSNEQFF. The CDR3 bases are TGTGCCATAGGTAGGACTAGCGTCAGCAATGAGCAGTTCTTC.

The genes are TRBV28 and TRBJ1-1; no definite D call. Trimming took off 5 bases at V and 0 bases at J, with 7 bases between the two ends. CDR1 and CDR2 from the germline V gene are MDHEN and SYDVKM. This CDR3 has 13 amino acids. This chain's CDR3 is CASSTTMNTEAFF. The CDR3 nucleotides are TGTGCCAGCAGTACAACAATGAACACTGAAGCTTTCTTT.

This chain joins TRBV11-1 and TRBJ2-7; no clear D gene. CDR1 and CDR2 from the germline V gene are SGHAT and FQDESV (reference sequence). The CDR3 length is 16 residues. V dropped 2 bases and J dropped 1 base, with 15 bases sitting between them. CDR3 amino acids: CASSLRFPGSSYEQYF. As DNA, the CDR3 is TGTGCCAGCAGCTTAAGGTTTCCCGGGTCGTCCTACGAGCAGTACTTC.

This chain uses TRBV29-1 with TRBJ2-1, with D possibly TRBD1 on 6 matching bases. This CDR3 spans 15 amino acids. V lost 1 base and J 3 bases, leaving 13 bases between the germline ends. From germline, CDR1 is SQVTM and CDR2 ANQGSEA. The DNA for the CDR3 is TGCAGCGTTGAAGGAGGGCCAGGGGACTACAATGAGCAGTTCTTC. Amino acids: CSVEGGPGDYNEQFF.

The V and J genes are TRBV7-9 and TRBJ2-3; 8 bases are a match to TRBD2. Germline loops: CDR1 SEHNR, CDR2 FQNEAQ (reference sequence). Germline trimming cut 6 bases from V and 0 bases from J; bases unmatched to any gene: 5. This CDR3 spans 15 amino acids. In DNA, the CDR3 is TGTGCCAGCAGAAGTTGGACTAGCAGCACAGATACGCAGTATTTT. This translates into CASRSWTSSTDTQYF.

The V gene is TRBV9, the J gene TRBJ2-2; no definite D call. The CDR3 consists of 13 residues. Germline lookup yields CDR1 SGDLS and CDR2 YYNGEE. Between the trimmed V and J ends, which lost 5 bases and 4 bases, there was a span of 9 bases. The CDR3 loop reads CASSWRGTGELFF. CDR3 coding DNA: TGTGCCAGCAGTTGGCGAGGCACCGGGGAGCTGTTTTTT. Full variable domain (rest looked up from reference TRBV9 and TRBJ2-2): DSGVTQTPKHLITATGQRVTLRCSPRSGDLSVYWYQQSLDQGLQFLIQYYNGEERAKGNILERFSAQQFPDLHSELNLSSLELGDSALYFCASSWRGTGELFFGEGSRLTVL.

This clone was observed a single time. This sequence joins TRBV27 and TRBJ2-2, with 8 bases that match TRBD1. Trimming cost V 6 bases and J 4 bases; bases outside gene matches: 13. The CDR3 spans 17 residues. The V gene's germline CDR1 is MNHEY and CDR2 SMNVEV (reference sequence). The CDR3 DNA is TGTGCCAGCAGATATAGCCGGGGGACAGGACTCACCGGGGAGCTGTTTTTT. Protein sequence: CASRYSRGTGLTGELFF.

The V gene is TRBV7-6, the J gene TRBJ2-1; 7 bases match TRBD2. With V trimmed by 5 bases and J by 5 bases, 12 bases remained unmatched. The CDR3 is 16 amino acids. CDR1 and CDR2 from the germline V gene are SGHVS and FNYEAQ. CDR3 coding DNA: TGTGCCAGCAGCCTCCGAGAGGGAGGGCCGCACAATGAGCAGTTCTTC. Protein sequence: CASSLREGGPHNEQFF. The full variable domain, completed using reference TRBV7-6 and TRBJ2-1, is GAGVSQSPRYKVTKRGQDVALRCDPISGHVSLYWYRQALGQGPEFLTYFNYEAQQDKSGLPNDRFSAERPEGSISTLTIQRTEQRDSAMYRCASSLREGGPHNEQFFGPGTRLTVL.

A single count supports this clone. The V and J genes are TRBV5-1 and TRBJ1-1; D ambiguous. Trimming cost V 1 base and J 5 bases, with 18 bases left between them. Germline CDR1 is SGHRS and CDR2 is YFSETQ. The CDR3 covers 16 residues. Written as DNA, the CDR3 is TGCGCCAGCAGCTTGTCTCCAGGCTATCAGAGAACTGAAGCTTTCTTT. As protein: CASSLSPGYQRTEAFF.

The chain is built from TRBV30 and TRBJ2-3; 9 bases are a match to TRBD2. The trim removed 2 bases at V and 6 bases at J, leaving 6 bases unmatched. The V gene's germline CDR1 is GTSNPN and CDR2 SVGIG (reference sequence). The CDR3 is 14 residues long. Here the CDR3 DNA reads TGTGCCTGGAGTCGGCGGGAGGGCCGGGATACGCAGTATTTT. The encoded protein is CAWSRREGRDTQYF.

This chain connects TRBV29-1 to TRBJ2-3; D is ambiguous. The CDR3 covers 14 residues. V was cut by 4 bases and J by 2 bases, with 13 bases left in between. Germline V lookup: CDR1 SQVTM, CDR2 ANQGSEA. This chain's CDR3 is CSVGMTINTDTQYF. The CDR3 region has the DNA TGCAGCGTTGGGATGACAATTAACACAGATACGCAGTATTTT.

This chain connects TRBV2 to TRBJ2-1; 7 nucleotides match TRBD2. Trimming cost V 4 bases and J 8 bases; bases outside gene matches: 11. This CDR3 is built from 15 residues. The germline CDR1 and CDR2 sequences are SNHLY and FYNNEI. DNA for the CDR3: TGTGCCAGCAGTGGCTCTGGCGGGAGTCTGGATGAGCAGTTCTTC. It yields the protein CASSGSGGSLDEQFF.